This T cell receptor beta chain derives from a study of cytomegalovirus exposure and HLA in healthy donors. General study findings and limits: A later analysis showed that HLA-associated TCR beta chains had undergone more clonal expansion than equally common others. The study carried out a later analysis of TCR beta sequences. It associated roughly 17,000 of them with specific HLA alleles at a false discovery rate of 0.05. Previously analyzed data showed that most TCR beta V segments were productive at a frequency of about 87% or about 30%. The authors confirmed in vitro that a few CMV-associated chains were specific for CMV antigens.

The PCR employed 60 Vbeta primers together with 13 Jbeta primers. Method: immunoSEQ multiplex PCR; TCRdb's copy keeps in-frame clones and lacks some. The sample includes about 130,000 clones, about 80% seen only once; the top ten take approximately 10%. Trimming removed 4 bases from V and 14 bases from J; junction bases left unmatched: 8. Germline values: CDR1 MNHNS, CDR2 SASEGT. The CDR3 covers 13 residues. This clone appeared a few times. The antigen is undetermined. The material sequenced was PBMCs. V gene TRBV6-1 combines with J gene TRBJ1-6, with 7 bases identical to TRBD1. The receptor was derived from a man aged 25-40 years in good health and CMV-seropositive. CDR3 sequence reads: CASSGTGGRTLHF. CDR3 DNA sequence: TGTGCCAGCAGTGGGACAGGCGGCCGCACCCTCCACTTT.